What follows describes a single TCR beta chain. From the RT-PCR reads, TCRdb called clonotypes with MiXCR, one entry per CDR3 protein. Among roughly 650,000 distinct CDR3 sequences listed, approximately 14% were seen once. This sample stems from a study of response to subunit inactivated influenza vaccine. Trimming took 1 base from V and 4 from J; bases not matched to a gene: 3. The CDR3 covers 14 residues. This chain connects TRBV12-3 or TRBV12-4 to TRBJ1-1, with 7 bases aligning to TRBD1. Sequenced here: PBMCs from blood, sampled 14 to 15 days before vaccination. This TCR came from a man aged 50-59 years who received an inactivated influenza vaccine. The CDR3 DNA sequence: TGTGCCAGCAGTTTAGATTCAGGGGGCACTGAAGCTTTCTTT. Translating gives CASSLDSGGTEAFF.